A single sample is the source of the 13 T cell receptor beta chains below, sequenced in a study of OX40 agonist ivuxolimab in advanced cancers. Method: immunoSEQ multiplex PCR; TCRdb's copy keeps in-frame clones and lacks some. The data show some 81,000 clones, around 83% seen once. This material consisted of CD4+ or CD8+ T cells sorted from blood, taken in a trial of the OX40 agonist ivuxolimab. Source of these receptors: an adult with an advanced solid tumor such as melanoma, head and neck, liver or kidney cancer.

The V gene is TRBV4-2, the J gene TRBJ2-2; the D gene is possibly TRBD1 (5 bases). The V end was cut by 1 base, the J end by 5 bases, with 14 bases between. The CDR3 runs 16 residues. Looked up from germline, CDR1 is LGHNA and CDR2 is YNFKEQ. CDR3 nucleotide sequence: TGTGCCAGCAGCCAAGGAGCCAGGGCAGCTACCGGGGAGCTGTTTTTT. Its protein product is CASSQGARAATGELFF.

V and J are TRBV15 and TRBJ2-5; possibly TRBD1 for D (6 bases). Per germline, CDR1 LNHNV and CDR2 YYDKDF (reference sequence). The CDR3 has 15 residues. V lost 2 bases, J lost 3 bases, and 13 bases lay in between. The CDR3 sequence: CATSRSLGQEETQYF. The CDR3 DNA reads TGTGCCACCAGCAGATCCCTGGGACAAGAAGAGACCCAGTACTTC.

This chain links TRBV4-3 with TRBJ2-1; 12 bases align to TRBD2. Per germline, CDR1 LGHNA and CDR2 YSLEER. J was trimmed by 2 bases and V by 4 bases; bases with no gene match: 3. This CDR3 has 16 residues. The CDR3 nucleotides are TGCGCCAGCAGCCGTACTAGCGGGAGGACCTACAATGAGCAGTTCTTC. Amino acids: CASSRTSGRTYNEQFF.

The CDR3 here is CASSYYSRDIKNTGELFF. DNA of the CDR3: TGTGCCAGCAGCTATTACTCCAGGGACATAAAGAACACCGGGGAGCTGTTTTTT. V and J are TRBV7-8 and TRBJ2-2; weak D call: TRBD1 (6 bases). This CDR3 has 18 amino acids. V was cut by 4 bases and J by 1 base, with 19 bases left in between. The germline V gene encodes CDR1 SGHVS and CDR2 FQNEAQ. The full variable domain, its missing parts supplied by reference TRBV7-8 and TRBJ2-2, is GAGVSQSPRYKVAKRGQDVALRCDPISGHVSLFWYQQALGQGPEFLTYFQNEAQLDKSGLPSDRFFAERPEGSVSTLKIQRTQQEDSAVYLCASSYYSRDIKNTGELFFGEGSRLTVL.

The V and J genes are TRBV6-5 and TRBJ1-1; a possible D gene is TRBD1 (5 bases). Germline CDR1 reads MNHEY; CDR2 reads SVGAGI. Deletions cut 2 bases from V and 6 bases from J, with 16 bases between. The CDR3 is made up of 15 amino acids. This CDR3 reads CASSYGGGQKAEAFF. The CDR3 nucleotides read TGTGCCAGCAGTTACGGGGGAGGGCAGAAGGCTGAAGCTTTCTTT.

The chain uses TRBV15 and TRBJ1-1; TRBD1 matches at 8 bases. Germline lookup yields CDR1 LNHNV and CDR2 YYDKDF (reference sequence). CDR3 size: 14 residues. V shed 6 bases, J shed 1 base, and the junction held 4 bases outside the gene matches. The CDR3 DNA reads TGTGCCACCAGGACAGGGGTTGAGAACACTGAAGCTTTCTTT. Amino acid sequence: CATRTGVENTEAFF. The full variable domain, completed using reference TRBV15 and TRBJ1-1, is DAMVIQNPRYQVTQFGKPVTLSCSQTLNHNVMYWYQQKSSQAPKLLFHYYDKDFNNEADTPDNFQSRRPNTSFCFLDIRSPGLGDTAMYLCATRTGVENTEAFFGQGTRLTVV.

The sample holds a few counts of this clone. The CDR3 DNA follows: TGTGCCAGCAGCCGAACCGGGACCGGGACAGGGGGCCAGCCCCAGCATTTT. It translates to CASSRTGTGTGGQPQHF. This rearrangement joins TRBV2 to TRBJ1-5; 12 bases fit TRBD1. This CDR3 region has 17 residues. Trimming removed 6 bases from V and 7 bases from J; junction bases left unmatched: 13. Germline-derived CDR1 and CDR2 are SNHLY and FYNNEI.

This clone came up a few times. The chain links TRBV2 to TRBJ1-5, with 7 positions matching TRBD1. The germline V gene encodes CDR1 SNHLY and CDR2 FYNNEI. This CDR3 has 12 amino acids. The V gene end was trimmed by 6 bases and the J gene end by 7 bases; junction bases not matched to a gene: 3. CDR3 region: CASRGGGQPQHF. The CDR3 nucleotides are TGTGCCAGCAGAGGGGGCGGACAGCCCCAGCATTTT.

This chain connects TRBV23-1 to TRBJ2-5; TRBD1 or TRBD2 may be the D gene (7 bases each). TRBV23-1 is an ORF for which the function is uncertain. The length of the CDR3 is 16 residues. V was shortened by 7 bases and J by 6 bases, with 24 bases between the two germline ends. The CDR3 sequence: CASTSPGRGGRKTQYF. CDR3 bases: TGCGCCAGCACCTCGCCAGGCAGGGGGGGGAGAAAGACCCAGTACTTC.

The rearrangement links TRBV5-4 to TRBJ2-3, with D possibly being TRBD2 (6 bases). The CDR3 is 18 amino acids. The V and J ends lost 4 bases and 0 bases respectively, with 21 bases between them. Per the germline V gene, CDR1 is SGHNT and CDR2 is YYREEE (reference sequence). The CDR3 DNA sequence: TGTGCCAGCAGCAGCGGACTACTAGGCGGCCCTAGCACAGATACGCAGTATTTT. Translated, it gives CASSSGLLGGPSTDTQYF.

The V and J genes are TRBV5-4 and TRBJ1-1, with 9 bases identical to TRBD1. The V and J ends lost 4 bases and 1 base, in that order; junction bases with no gene match: 5. Germline-derived CDR1 and CDR2 are SGHNT and YYREEE (reference sequence). The CDR3 has 15 residues. The CDR3 spells CASSKTGGGNTEAFF. The CDR3, as DNA: TGTGCCAGCAGCAAGACAGGGGGGGGGAACACTGAAGCTTTCTTT.

The rearrangement joins TRBV12-5 to TRBJ2-7, with a tentative D call TRBD1 (5 bases). The germline V gene encodes CDR1 LGHNT and CDR2 FRNRAP. The ends were cut back, 0 bases at V and 3 bases at J, with 15 bases in the middle. The CDR3 is made up of 16 amino acids. CDR3 protein: CASGLVAGSGVYEQYF. Written as DNA, the CDR3 is TGTGCTAGTGGTTTGGTAGCAGGGTCGGGTGTCTACGAGCAGTACTTC.

V gene TRBV29-1 combines with J gene TRBJ2-7; D may be TRBD1 (6 bases). Germline-derived CDR1 and CDR2 are SQVTM and ANQGSEA. The CDR3 is 12 amino acids. The V end lost 6 bases, the J end lost 3 bases, and 12 bases lay between the germline ends. CDR3 coding DNA: TGCAGCGTCCGACCACAGGGCTACGAGCAGTACTTC. The encoded protein is CSVRPQGYEQYF.